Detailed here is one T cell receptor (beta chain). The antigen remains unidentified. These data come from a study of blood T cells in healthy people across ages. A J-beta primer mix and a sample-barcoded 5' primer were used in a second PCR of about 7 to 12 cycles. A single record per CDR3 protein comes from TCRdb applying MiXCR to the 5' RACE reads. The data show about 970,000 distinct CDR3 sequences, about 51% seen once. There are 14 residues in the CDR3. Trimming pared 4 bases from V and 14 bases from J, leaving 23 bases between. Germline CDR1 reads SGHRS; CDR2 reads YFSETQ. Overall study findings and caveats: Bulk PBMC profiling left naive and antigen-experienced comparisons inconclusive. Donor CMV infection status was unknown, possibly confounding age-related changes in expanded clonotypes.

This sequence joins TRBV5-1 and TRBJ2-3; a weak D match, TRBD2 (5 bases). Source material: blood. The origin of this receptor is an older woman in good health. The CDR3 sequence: CASSAASSGNYAYF. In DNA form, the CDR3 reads TGCGCCAGCAGCGCAGCCTCTTCCGGGAATTACGCGTATTTT.